This section outlines one T cell receptor (beta chain) sequence together with its context. The data stem from a study of blood T cell repertoires in COVID-19. The assay was immunoSEQ multiplex PCR, and TCRdb's table has in-frame clones only and misses some. Of approximately 200,000 clones in the sample, 86% are singletons; the top ten hold under 3.5%. This CDR3 is built from 14 residues. The germline gives CDR1 SGHRS, CDR2 YFSETQ. Trimming cost V 5 bases and J 0 bases; bases outside gene matches: 4. This chain joins TRBV5-1 and TRBJ1-1, with TRBD1 matching over 7 bases. Sequenced: peripheral blood. The receptor was derived from a woman aged 25 to 39 with active or convalescent COVID-19. CDR3 sequence (DNA): TGCGCCAGCAGGTCAGGGGGAATGAACACTGAAGCTTTCTTT. It encodes CASRSGGMNTEAFF. The full variable domain, its missing parts supplied by reference TRBV5-1 and TRBJ1-1, is KAGVTQTPRYLIKTRGQQVTLSCSPISGHRSVSWYQQTPGQGLQFLFEYFSETQRNKGNFPGRFSGRQFSNSRSEMNVSTLELGDSALYLCASRSGGMNTEAFFGQGTRLTVV.